This T cell receptor (beta chain) was captured in a study of T-cell reconstitution after alpha-beta-depleted transplantation in children (dated by TCRdb to the mid-2010s). The study in broad terms: Using TCR repertoire profiling, the study quantitatively followed how T-cell immune reconstitution unfolded in children after TCRalphabeta/CD19-depleted allogeneic hematopoietic cell transplantation.

This clonotype was counted many times. Its antigen specificity is not known. Base-call qualities are not available, and no considerably larger clone is one nucleotide away. Germline trimming: 5 bases from V, 5 bases from J; junction bases outside gene matches: 11. The CDR3, cysteine through phenylalanine, is 15 amino acids long. Only the CDR3 DNA is retained, 45 bases long and in frame from the first base. The germline V gene (reference sequence) gives CDR1 as SEHNR and CDR2 as FQNEAQ. Library preparation used PCR. Sequenced on an Illumina HiSeq 2500. TCR library preparation used molecular barcoding, with unique molecular identifiers applied to normalize quantification of the TCRbeta repertoire. TCRdb cleaned the public reads at Q25 with fastp, built clones with MiXCR and kept in-frame beta chains. Here each entry gathers all rows of one CDR3 protein and keeps the most common genes and DNA. In all, the sample holds 200,000 to 250,000 distinct CDR3 sequences, and approximately 12% of those were seen once. The ten biggest clones cover around 3% of the sample.

This TCR was sampled from a human donor who donated a stem cell graft to a child with acute lymphoblastic leukemia. The source was PBMCs from the stem cell graft donor, collected from the stem cell graft. The chain employs TRBV7-9 and TRBJ2-7; TRBD1 aligns with 8 central bases. The CDR3 in this case is CASSPPETGVHEQYF. The nucleotide sequence is given as TGTGCCAGCAGCCCACCCGAGACAGGGGTCCACGAGCAGTACTTC.